This T cell receptor (beta chain) was captured in a study of T cell responses to AZD1222 COVID-19 vaccine. Broader study findings: Repertoire collection took place solely once the T cell response had peaked. Clonal diversity may have been underestimated in mostly white British donors. Baseline seropositivity characterized only a handful of AZD1222 recipients.

In regard to this clone: Its specificity is not known.

Trimming removed 4 bases at V and 1 base at J, with 11 bases between. This CDR3 spans 14 amino acids. The germline CDR1 and CDR2 sequences are SGDLS and YYNGEE. Clones were read by immunoSEQ multiplex PCR, and TCRdb kept only the in-frame ones, dropping some. The sample has approximately 140,000 clones, about 88% seen once. This TCR came from an adult in good health. The sample consisted of peripheral blood, taken on day 0 of AZD1222 vaccination. J is TRBJ1-1 and V is TRBV9; possibly TRBD1 for D (6 bases). The CDR3 sequence: CASSTGQRNTEAFF. For the CDR3, the DNA is TGTGCCAGCAGCACTGGACAGAGGAACACTGAAGCTTTCTTT.